This TCR beta chain derives from a study of blood T cell repertoires in COVID-19. Study background: COVID-19 samples collected from the United States, Italy and Spain covered acute and convalescent phases. Sources were T cells, B-cell-depleted T cells, or PBMCs; the material itself was cDNA or gDNA.

Original processing methods: Counts of nucleated cells, estimated from reference gene primer amplification, were obtained. The protocol was immunoSEQ multiplex PCR, while the TCRdb copy is restricted to in-frame clones and leaves out a portion. V and J calls and clone size come straight from that table; D and trimming were deduced from the DNA. The sample carries under 250,000 clones, roughly 80% recorded once. CDR1 is SGHNT, CDR2 YYREEE, per germline (reference sequence). CDR3 size: 15 residues. V was pared by 0 bases and J by 9 bases, with 13 bases between. This clonotype was obtained from a woman in her late teens or twenties with acute or convalescent COVID-19. Sequencing input: peripheral blood. V and J are TRBV5-4 and TRBJ1-6; D not certain. The CDR3 sequence is CASSLDLDYGSPLHF. CDR3 in DNA: TGTGCCAGCAGCTTGGACTTGGACTACGGTTCACCCCTCCACTTT. Based on the CDR3 plus reference TRBV5-4 and TRBJ1-6, the full variable domain is ETGVTQSPTHLIKTRGQQVTLRCSSQSGHNTVSWYQQALGQGPQFIFQYYREEENGRGNFPPRFSGLQFPNYSSELNVNALELDDSALYLCASSLDLDYGSPLHFGNGTRLTVT.